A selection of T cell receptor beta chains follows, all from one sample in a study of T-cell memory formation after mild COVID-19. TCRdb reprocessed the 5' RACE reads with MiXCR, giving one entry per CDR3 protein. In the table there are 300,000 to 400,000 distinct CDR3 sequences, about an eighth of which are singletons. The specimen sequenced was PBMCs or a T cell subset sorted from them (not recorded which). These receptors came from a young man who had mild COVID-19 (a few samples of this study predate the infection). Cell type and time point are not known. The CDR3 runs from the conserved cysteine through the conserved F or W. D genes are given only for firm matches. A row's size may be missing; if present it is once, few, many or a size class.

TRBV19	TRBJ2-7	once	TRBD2	TGTGCCAGTAGTCCGGCGCGCGGGGGCTACGAGCAGTACTTC	CASSPARGGYEQYF
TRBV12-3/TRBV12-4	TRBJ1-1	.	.	TGTGCCAGCAGCCGCGACTTGCCCGACCCTGAAGCTTTCTTT	CASSRDLPDPEAFF
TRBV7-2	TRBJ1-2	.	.	TGTGCCAGCAGGCCTCGCAGTGGCTACACCTTC	CASRPRSGYTF
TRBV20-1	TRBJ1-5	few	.	TGCAGTGCTAGTAGGCGGAATCAGCCCCAGCATTTT	CSASRRNQPQHF
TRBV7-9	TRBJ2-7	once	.	TGTGCCAGCAGCCTCGGCAAGTACGAGCAGTACTTC	CASSLGKYEQYF
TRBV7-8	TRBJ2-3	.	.	TGTGCCAGCAGCCGCTTAGGGGGTGGGCCCACAGATACGCAGTATTTT	CASSRLGGGPTDTQYF
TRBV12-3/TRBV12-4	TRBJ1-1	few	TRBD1	TGTGCCAGCACTCCTACAGGGGGCAGATTGAACACTGAAGCTTTCTTT	CASTPTGGRLNTEAFF
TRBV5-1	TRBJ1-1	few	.	TGCGCCAGCAGCTCAGTGGACGGGGGAGTCACTGAAGCTTTCTTT	CASSSVDGGVTEAFF
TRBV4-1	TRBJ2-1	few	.	TGCGCCAGCAGCCTAAAACCCAGTGATTACTACAATGAGCAGTTCTTC	CASSLKPSDYYNEQFF
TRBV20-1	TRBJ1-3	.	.	TGCAGTGCTTCTCTACAGGGCCTTGGAAACACCATATATTTT	CSASLQGLGNTIYF
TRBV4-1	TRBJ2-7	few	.	TGCGCCAGCAGCCTGGGTGGGACGGGCGAGCAGTACTTC	CASSLGGTGEQYF
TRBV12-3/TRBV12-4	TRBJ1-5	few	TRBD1	TGTGCCAGCAGCCGCGGACAGGCTCAGCCCCAGCATTTT	CASSRGQAQPQHF
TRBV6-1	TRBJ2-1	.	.	TGTGCCAGCAGTGAAGATATGGGCCATTACAATGAGCAGTTCTTC	CASSEDMGHYNEQFF
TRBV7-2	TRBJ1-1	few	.	TGTGCCAGCAGTGAGTCAGGGGCGGTCCGGGCTTTCTTT	CASSESGAVRAFF